Below are 21 T cell receptor beta chains sequenced from a single sample in a study of cytomegalovirus exposure and HLA in healthy donors. With 60 Vbeta and 13 Jbeta primers, the PCR was carried out. The protocol was immunoSEQ multiplex PCR, while the TCRdb copy is restricted to in-frame clones and leaves out a portion. The table lists 100,000 to 150,000 clones, around 81% of them singletons, with more than 1% in the top ten. Input material: PBMCs. All receptors come from a female donor in good health and CMV-seronegative.

The chain is built from TRBV5-4 and TRBJ2-7; D is perhaps TRBD1 (6 bases). The V gene lost 0 bases and the J gene lost 0 bases, with 10 bases spanning the gap. The CDR3 consists of 15 residues. The germline gives CDR1 SGHNT, CDR2 YYREEE (reference sequence). The CDR3 reads CASSLGNRDSYEQYF. The CDR3 DNA is TGTGCCAGCAGCTTGGGTAACAGGGACTCCTACGAGCAGTACTTC.

The V gene is TRBV7-2, the J gene TRBJ2-7; 7 nucleotides align to TRBD2. The junction had 16 bases not matched to a gene; V was cut back by 6 bases and J by 2 bases. There are 17 residues in the CDR3. Germline CDR1 SGHTA, CDR2 FQGNSA. The CDR3 DNA is TGTGCCAGCAGTCATCCGGGGTGGGCTAGCGGACCCTACGAGCAGTACTTC. Protein product: CASSHPGWASGPYEQYF.

This clone has a single count. The chain combines TRBV19 with TRBJ1-1; no clear D. The CDR3 is made up of 14 amino acids. Trimming left V 6 bases short and J 1 base short, with 12 bases between. CDR1 LNHDA and CDR2 SQIVND come from the germline V gene (reference sequence). The CDR3 DNA reads as TGTGCCAGTAGCAGAGGGCCCGGGAACACTGAAGCTTTCTTT. Its translation: CASSRGPGNTEAFF.

The CDR3 region has the DNA TGTGCCAGTAGTATCGGGCAGGGGAACACTGAAGCTTTCTTT. Translated: CASSIGQGNTEAFF. The V and J genes are TRBV19 and TRBJ1-1; weak D call: TRBD1 (5 bases). The CDR3 has 14 residues. Germline CDR1 is LNHDA and CDR2 is SQIVND (reference sequence). V was trimmed by 3 bases and J by 1 base, leaving 9 bases between them.

The rearrangement links TRBV5-1 to TRBJ1-5; D perhaps matches TRBD1 (5 bases). Germline CDR1 reads SGHRS; CDR2 reads YFSETQ. V was clipped by 1 base and J by 6 bases, with 11 bases between them. This CDR3 has 14 residues. The DNA of the CDR3 is TGCGCCAGCAGCTTGCCGGGGGTCGGTCAGCCCCAGCATTTT. Amino acids: CASSLPGVGQPQHF.

The V and J genes are TRBV20-1 and TRBJ2-3; D is ambiguous. Trimming removed 7 bases at V and 6 bases at J, with 11 bases between. The germline gives CDR1 DFQATT, CDR2 SNEGSKA (reference sequence). The CDR3 sequence is 11 residues long. CDR3 DNA: TGCAGTGTTTTGCGCGTGGATACGCAGTATTTT. The encoded protein is CSVLRVDTQYF.

Comments on this clone: The junction and the germline gene differ at one end; a read error may be behind it. The rearrangement uses TRBV9 and TRBJ1-2; 7 positions agree with TRBD1. Per the germline V gene, CDR1 is SGDLS and CDR2 is YYNGEE. The CDR3 has 12 residues. CDR3 loop: CASSRSPGQSYF. CDR3 nucleotides: TGTGCCAGCAGCCGTTCGCCGGGACAGTCGTACTTC.

The CDR3 reads CASSFLLEQYF. The CDR3 nucleotides read TGTGCCAGCAGCTTCCTCTTGGAGCAGTACTTC. V gene TRBV11-2 combines with J gene TRBJ2-7; D is uncertain. Germline V lookup: CDR1 SGHAT, CDR2 FQNNGV. Trimming removed 3 bases at V and 7 bases at J, with 7 bases between. The CDR3 consists of 11 residues.

This clone was counted once. This chain joins TRBV6-5 and TRBJ2-7; 9 nucleotides align to TRBD2. V gave up 2 bases and J gave up 6 bases; unmatched junction bases: 8. CDR1 MNHEY and CDR2 SVGAGI come from the germline V gene. The CDR3 covers 15 residues. In nucleotides, the CDR3 is TGTGCCAGCAGTTACCATAGGACTAGCGTGATCGAGCAGTACTTC. This codes for CASSYHRTSVIEQYF.

V is TRBV7-8 and J is TRBJ2-7; D uncertain. Trimming took off 2 bases at V and 2 bases at J, with 16 bases between the two ends. The CDR3 runs to 16 residues. CDR1 SGHVS and CDR2 FQNEAQ come from the germline V gene. The CDR3 is CASSLNQMGLTYEQYF. The DNA for the CDR3 is TGTGCCAGCAGCTTAAATCAAATGGGCCTAACCTACGAGCAGTACTTC.

This rearrangement joins TRBV30 to TRBJ2-4, with D tentatively TRBD2 (6 bases). V dropped 0 bases and J dropped 9 bases, with 12 bases sitting between them. This CDR3 has 13 amino acids. Germline loops: CDR1 GTSNPN, CDR2 SVGIG (reference sequence). The CDR3 DNA reads TGTGCCTGGAGTGTAACTAGCCCAGGCATTCAGTACTTC. Translating gives CAWSVTSPGIQYF. Supplemented by reference TRBV30 and TRBJ2-4, the full variable domain reads SQTIHQWPATLVQPVGSPLSLECTVEGTSNPNLYWYRQAAGRGLQLLFYSVGIGQISSEVPQNLSASRPQDRQFILSSKKLLLSDSGFYLCAWSVTSPGIQYFGAGTRLSVL.

This clone showed up just a few times. The chain carries TRBV28 and TRBJ1-2; 9 bases align to TRBD1. The CDR3 runs to 14 residues. Germline V lookup: CDR1 MDHEN, CDR2 SYDVKM. Germline trimming cut 5 bases from V and 5 bases from J; bases unmatched to any gene: 6. As DNA, the CDR3 is TGTGCCAGCAGTATCGCGGGACAGGGATATGGCTACACCTTC. Translated, it gives CASSIAGQGYGYTF.

The count of this clone is one. V and J are TRBV7-8 and TRBJ2-5; no reliable D call. The germline V gene encodes CDR1 SGHVS and CDR2 FQNEAQ. The ends were cut back, 2 bases at V and 2 bases at J, with 12 bases in the middle. The CDR3 runs 15 residues. CDR3 loop: CASSLPAPSQETQYF. CDR3 nucleotide sequence: TGTGCCAGCAGCTTACCCGCCCCTAGTCAAGAGACCCAGTACTTC.

The rearrangement links TRBV7-3 to TRBJ2-1; TRBD1 matches at 7 bases. In germline, CDR1 is SGHTA, CDR2 FQGTGA. V lost 2 bases, J lost 10 bases, and 5 bases stayed unmatched. This CDR3 comprises 13 residues. The CDR3 loop reads CASSLDRAREQFF. In nucleotides, the CDR3 is TGTGCCAGCAGCTTAGACAGGGCGAGGGAGCAGTTCTTC.

This clone was detected only once. The chain carries TRBV30 and TRBJ2-7; the D gene is possibly TRBD2 (5 bases). Per the germline V gene, CDR1 is GTSNPN and CDR2 is SVGIG (reference sequence). This CDR3 region has 13 residues. V lost 2 bases and J 5 bases, leaving 13 bases between the germline ends. The CDR3, as DNA: TGTGCCTGGAGTCCCCCTATGGAGGACGAGCAGTACTTC. It encodes CAWSPPMEDEQYF.

The chain joins TRBV5-1 to TRBJ1-1; 7 bases match TRBD1. Trimming cost V 0 bases and J 7 bases; bases outside gene matches: 6. The CDR3 runs to 14 residues. Germline V gene data show CDR1 as SGHRS and CDR2 as YFSETQ. The CDR3 protein is CASSLALDRVEAFF. The CDR3 DNA reads TGCGCCAGCAGCTTGGCTCTCGACAGGGTTGAAGCTTTCTTT.

This clone was picked up one time. The chain joins TRBV7-9 to TRBJ1-4; D is perhaps TRBD1 (5 bases). V was clipped by 6 bases and J by 8 bases, with 16 bases between them. CDR3 length equals 14 residues. Per germline, CDR1 SEHNR and CDR2 FQNEAQ (reference sequence). CDR3 region: CASSPGGVVEKLFF. As DNA, the CDR3 is TGTGCCAGCAGTCCCGGAGGGGTCGTGGAAAAACTGTTTTTT.

The rearrangement uses TRBV6-5 and TRBJ2-7; 7 bases line up with TRBD1. V lost 6 bases, J lost 3 bases, and 8 bases stayed unmatched. Germline CDR1 MNHEY, CDR2 SVGAGI. The CDR3 runs 14 residues. The CDR3 protein is CASSRWDRNYEQYF. For the CDR3, the DNA is TGTGCCAGCAGCCGCTGGGACAGAAACTACGAGCAGTACTTC.

The V and J genes are TRBV5-4 and TRBJ1-1; D might be TRBD1 (5 bases). The CDR3 consists of 15 residues. Per germline, CDR1 SGHNT and CDR2 YYREEE (reference sequence). Deletions cut 1 base from V and 2 bases from J, with 12 bases between. CDR3 residues: CASSLIRGGNTEAFF. The DNA for the CDR3 is TGTGCCAGCAGCTTGATAAGGGGCGGTAACACTGAAGCTTTCTTT.

This chain joins TRBV14 and TRBJ1-3, with a possible D match to TRBD1 (6 bases). CDR3 size: 16 residues. Germline V gene sequence: CDR1 SGHDN, CDR2 FVKESK. The V gene lost 2 bases and the J gene lost 8 bases, with 19 bases spanning the gap. The CDR3 bases are TGTGCCAGCAGCCAAAGGGTGAGGGGGTCCGCGGACACCATATATTTT. Residues: CASSQRVRGSADTIYF. The full variable domain, completed using reference TRBV14 and TRBJ1-3, is EAGVTQFPSHSVIEKGQTVTLRCDPISGHDNLYWYRRVMGKEIKFLLHFVKESKQDESGMPNNRFLAERTGGTYSTLKVQPAELEDSGVYFCASSQRVRGSADTIYFGEGSWLTVV.

The genes are TRBV5-1 and TRBJ1-1; maybe TRBD1 (5 bases). Germline V lookup: CDR1 SGHRS, CDR2 YFSETQ. Trimming cost V 4 bases and J 3 bases, with 19 bases left between them. CDR3 length equals 16 residues. This CDR3 is CASSPGGGGTYTEAFF. The CDR3 DNA sequence: TGCGCCAGCAGCCCGGGCGGGGGAGGGACGTACACTGAAGCTTTCTTT.